The 14 T cell receptor beta chains given below trace back to one sample, sequenced in a study of memory CD4+ T cells and cytomegalovirus serostatus. The sort gate was single viable CD3+CD4+CD8-CD45RO+ cells for memory CD4+ T cells. Sequencing was performed with immunoSEQ multiplex PCR; in TCRdb, only in-frame clones are kept and a portion is missing. The sample shows some 95,000 clones, roughly 80% of them seen only once. The sequenced sample was memory CD4+ T cells from blood. The receptors come from an adult in good health and CMV-seropositive.

J is TRBJ2-7 and V is TRBV27; 10 positions match TRBD2. Germline CDR1 MNHEY, CDR2 SMNVEV (reference sequence). J lost 4 bases, V lost 5 bases, and 8 bases had no gene match. This CDR3 contains 15 residues. The CDR3 loop is CASSPDSGRRYEQYF. DNA of the CDR3: TGTGCCAGCAGTCCAGATAGCGGGAGGAGATACGAGCAGTACTTC.

The chain couples TRBV6-1 to TRBJ2-2; 9 bases map to TRBD2. V was pared by 3 bases and J by 4 bases, with 9 bases of the junction left unmatched. The CDR3 is 17 residues long. Germline V gene sequence: CDR1 MNHNS, CDR2 SASEGT. CDR3 sequence: CASSDYLAGLFTGELFF. The DNA of the CDR3 is TGTGCCAGCAGTGATTACCTAGCGGGGTTGTTCACCGGGGAGCTGTTTTTT.

The sample holds a few counts of this clone. The chain couples TRBV7-2 to TRBJ2-7; 13 nucleotides match TRBD2. The CDR3 has 14 residues. Losses at the gene ends were 4 bases for V and 4 bases for J; bases not matched to a gene: 1. Per germline, CDR1 SGHTA and CDR2 FQGNSA. Here the CDR3 reads CASSSGLAGYEQYF. Here the CDR3 DNA reads TGTGCCAGCAGCTCGGGACTAGCGGGGTACGAGCAGTACTTC.

This clone was found a few times. This sequence joins TRBV2 and TRBJ1-1; D not resolved. CDR1 is SNHLY and CDR2 is FYNNEI in the germline V gene. The CDR3 sequence is 13 residues long. The V gene lost 4 bases and the J gene lost 0 bases, with 6 bases spanning the gap. CDR3 amino acids: CASSGEVNTEAFF. In nucleotides, the CDR3 is TGTGCCAGCAGTGGTGAGGTGAACACTGAAGCTTTCTTT.

The rearrangement joins TRBV2 to TRBJ2-2; 8 bases fit TRBD1. V shed 6 bases, J shed 2 bases, and the junction held 2 bases outside the gene matches. This CDR3 is 14 amino acids long. The V gene's germline CDR1 is SNHLY and CDR2 FYNNEI. Here the CDR3 DNA reads TGTGCCAGCAGGGACAGGGATAACACCGGGGAGCTGTTTTTT. Its protein product is CASRDRDNTGELFF.

This clone is medium-sized within its sample. This rearrangement joins TRBV19 to TRBJ2-5; TRBD1 aligns across 7 bases. CDR1 LNHDA and CDR2 SQIVND come from the germline V gene (reference sequence). Germline trimming cut 6 bases from V and 2 bases from J; bases unmatched to any gene: 6. The CDR3 runs to 14 residues. The CDR3 DNA reads as TGTGCCAGTAGCTCGGACAGGCGACAAGAGACCCAGTACTTC. It translates to CASSSDRRQETQYF.

The rearrangement uses TRBV6-1 and TRBJ1-2, with D possibly TRBD1 on 5 matching bases. Trimming left V 6 bases short and J 8 bases short, with 16 bases between. The CDR3 loop spans 13 amino acids. CDR1 MNHNS and CDR2 SASEGT come from the germline V gene. CDR3 DNA: TGTGCCAGCAGGGAACAGGCCCTGCAAGGCTACACCTTC. Its translation is CASREQALQGYTF.

This chain joins TRBV7-2 and TRBJ2-3, with a tentative D call TRBD2 (5 bases). Germline V gives CDR1 SGHTA, CDR2 FQGNSA. Trimming removed 1 base at V and 2 bases at J, with 7 bases between. CDR3 length: 14 amino acids. The CDR3 nucleotides are TGTGCCAGCAGCTTAGGACTAACCACAGATACGCAGTATTTT. Its translation: CASSLGLTTDTQYF. Full variable domain (missing parts from reference TRBV7-2 and TRBJ2-3): GAGVSQSPSNKVTEKGKDVELRCDPISGHTALYWYRQSLGQGLEFLIYFQGNSAPDKSGLPSDRFSAERTGGSVSTLTIQRTQQEDSAVYLCASSLGLTTDTQYFGPGTRLTVL.

The rearrangement joins TRBV6-5 to TRBJ2-1; 9 positions match TRBD2. V trimming: 4 bases; J trimming: 9 bases; junction bases outside the gene matches: 4. The CDR3 is made up of 13 amino acids. In germline, CDR1 is MNHEY, CDR2 SVGAGI. CDR3 residues: CASSWGLAGEQFF. The CDR3 region has the DNA TGTGCCAGCAGTTGGGGACTAGCCGGTGAGCAGTTCTTC.

This clone was seen only a few times. This chain's CDR3 is CASRPGGVEETQYF. As DNA, the CDR3 is TGTGCCAGCAGGCCCGGGGGGGTCGAAGAGACCCAGTACTTC. The chain is built from TRBV5-4 and TRBJ2-5, with 8 bases lining up with TRBD2. The length of the CDR3 is 14 residues. With 5 bases clipped from V and 3 bases from J, the junction kept 6 bases outside the gene matches. The germline V gene encodes CDR1 SGHNT and CDR2 YYREEE (reference sequence).

The gene calls are TRBV10-3 and TRBJ2-7, with D perhaps matching TRBD1 (6 bases). CDR3 length: 13 residues. Per the germline V gene, CDR1 is ENHRY and CDR2 is SYGVKD. The ends were cut back, 7 bases at V and 0 bases at J, with 10 bases in the middle. The CDR3 sequence: CAITGASSYEQYF. Here the CDR3 DNA reads TGTGCCATCACAGGGGCTAGCTCCTACGAGCAGTACTTC.

The rearrangement links TRBV5-1 to TRBJ1-2, with 8 positions matching TRBD1. J was trimmed by 8 bases and V by 1 base; bases with no gene match: 7. This CDR3 has 14 amino acids. Germline CDR1 SGHRS, CDR2 YFSETQ. CDR3 nucleotide sequence: TGCGCCAGCAGCTTGCAACAGGGGGACGGCGGCTACACCTTC. Protein sequence: CASSLQQGDGGYTF.

As to this clone: Additional DNA sequences in this sample encode the identical CDR3. This rearrangement joins TRBV27 to TRBJ2-5; 9 nucleotides agree with TRBD2. V was clipped by 6 bases and J by 2 bases; unmatched bases: 7. From germline, CDR1 is MNHEY and CDR2 SMNVEV (reference sequence). The CDR3 has 15 amino acids. As DNA, the CDR3 is TGTGCCAGCAGCCTGGGGACTAGCAGGCAAGAGACCCAGTACTTC. Its protein product is CASSLGTSRQETQYF.

This chain joins TRBV7-9 and TRBJ2-1, with TRBD2 identical over 8 bases. This CDR3 has 17 residues. In germline, CDR1 is SEHNR, CDR2 FQNEAQ (reference sequence). After removal of 4 bases from V and 7 bases from J, the junction contained 15 bases not matched to a gene. The CDR3 is CASSYLLTSGRSNEQFF. The CDR3 DNA reads as TGTGCCAGCAGCTACCTTCTTACCAGCGGGAGATCAAATGAGCAGTTCTTC.